This T cell receptor beta chain was recorded in a study of cytomegalovirus exposure and HLA in healthy donors. The germline V and J ends were trimmed by 6 bases and 1 base, with 12 bases remaining between them. The CDR3 runs 14 residues. Germline CDR1 reads SGHTA; CDR2 reads FQGNSA. Use of 60 Vbeta and 13 Jbeta primers characterized the PCR. Profiling relied on immunoSEQ multiplex PCR, and the TCRdb table lists in-frame clones only, not all of them. The repertoire has approximately 140,000 clones, 55% to 75% of them found once; the top ten carry 2.5% to 3%. The rearrangement links TRBV7-2 to TRBJ1-2; perhaps TRBD1 as D (6 bases). Sample: PBMCs. This clonotype originated in a human donor in good health. CDR3 in amino acids: CASRPPRGNYGYTF. DNA of the CDR3: TGTGCCAGCAGGCCGCCCAGGGGTAACTATGGCTACACCTTC.